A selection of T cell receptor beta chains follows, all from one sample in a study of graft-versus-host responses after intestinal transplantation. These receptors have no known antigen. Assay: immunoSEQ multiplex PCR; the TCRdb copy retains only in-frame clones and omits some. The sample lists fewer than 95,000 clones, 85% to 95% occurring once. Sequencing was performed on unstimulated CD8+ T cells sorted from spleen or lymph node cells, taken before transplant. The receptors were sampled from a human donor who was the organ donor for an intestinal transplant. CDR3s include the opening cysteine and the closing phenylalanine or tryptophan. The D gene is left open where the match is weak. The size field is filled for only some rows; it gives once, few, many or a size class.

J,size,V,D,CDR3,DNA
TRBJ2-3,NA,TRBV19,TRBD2,CATASGGATDTQYF,TGTGCCACGGCGAGCGGGGGGGCCACAGATACGCAGTATTTT
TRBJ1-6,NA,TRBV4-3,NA,CATYNAGCFNSPLHF,TGCGCCACCTACAACGCGGGGTGCTTCAATTCACCCCTCCACTTT
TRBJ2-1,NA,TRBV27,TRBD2,CASAVSIWTRVYNEQFF,TGTGCCAGTGCCGTTTCCATTTGGACTAGAGTTTACAATGAGCAGTTCTTC
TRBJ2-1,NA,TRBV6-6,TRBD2,CASSSGTSNEQFF,TGTGCCAGCAGTTCGGGGACTAGCAATGAGCAGTTCTTC
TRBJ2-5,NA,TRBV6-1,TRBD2,CASSERWGGETQYF,TGTGCCAGCAGTGAACGGTGGGGGGGAGAGACCCAGTACTTC
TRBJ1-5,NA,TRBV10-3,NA,CAIGQNSNQPQHF,TGTGCCATCGGCCAGAATAGCAATCAGCCCCAGCATTTT
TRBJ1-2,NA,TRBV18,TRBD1,CASSSSQGRAIPNYGYTF,TGTGCCAGCTCATCCTCACAGGGGCGAGCTATCCCGAACTATGGCTACACCTTC
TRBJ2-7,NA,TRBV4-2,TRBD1,CASSQDTGTGTYEQYF,TGTGCCAGCAGCCAAGACACCGGGACAGGGACCTACGAGCAGTACTTC
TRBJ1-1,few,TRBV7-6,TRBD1,CASSRDRGSTEAFF,TGTGCCAGCAGCCGGGACAGGGGGTCCACTGAAGCTTTCTTT
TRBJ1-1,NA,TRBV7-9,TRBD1,CASSPREGANTEAFF,TGTGCCAGCAGCCCCCGCGAGGGGGCGAACACTGAAGCTTTCTTT
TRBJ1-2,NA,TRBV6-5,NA,CAAQAGRGSNYGYTF,TGTGCCGCTCAGGCGGGTAGAGGTTCTAACTATGGCTACACCTTC
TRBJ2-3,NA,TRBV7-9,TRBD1,CASSLPRGQGPHTDTQYF,TGTGCCAGCAGCTTACCAAGAGGACAGGGGCCTCACACAGATACGCAGTATTTT
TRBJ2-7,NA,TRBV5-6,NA,CASSVTGTYEQYF,TGTGCCAGCAGCGTCACAGGGACCTACGAGCAGTACTTC
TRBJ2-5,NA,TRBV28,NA,CASSPTSFEETQYF,TGTGCCAGCAGTCCGACTAGTTTCGAAGAGACCCAGTACTTC
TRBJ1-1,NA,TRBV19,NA,CASQQGNTEAFF,TGTGCCAGCCAACAGGGGAACACTGAAGCTTTCTTT
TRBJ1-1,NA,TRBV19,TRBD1,CASSPTGQGEAFF,TGTGCCAGTAGCCCGACGGGACAGGGTGAAGCTTTCTTT
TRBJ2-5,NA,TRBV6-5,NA,CASSYSTTGSETQYF,TGTGCCAGCAGTTACTCGACCACAGGGTCGGAGACCCAGTACTTC
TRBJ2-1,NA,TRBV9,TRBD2,CASSHPSGGGHNEQFF,TGTGCCAGCAGCCACCCTAGCGGGGGGGGCCACAATGAGCAGTTCTTC
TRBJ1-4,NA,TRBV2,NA,CASSVGQTNEKLFF,TGTGCCAGCAGTGTGGGCCAGACTAATGAAAAACTGTTTTTT
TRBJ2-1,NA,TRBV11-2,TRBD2,CASSLGAIRGGKHEQFF,TGTGCCAGCAGCTTAGGGGCGATACGGGGGGGCAAGCATGAGCAGTTCTTC
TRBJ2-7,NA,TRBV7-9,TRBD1,CASSPRTGRYEQYF,TGTGCCAGCAGCCCCCGGACAGGGCGCTACGAGCAGTACTTC
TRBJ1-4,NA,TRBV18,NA,CATGDGEVEKLFF,TGTGCCACCGGAGACGGGGAGGTGGAAAAACTGTTTTTT
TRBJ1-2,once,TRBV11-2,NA,CASSAEGGYTF,TGTGCCAGCTCGGCGGAGGGTGGCTACACCTTC
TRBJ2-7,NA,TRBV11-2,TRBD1,CASSLMGGQGAYEQYF,TGTGCCAGCAGCTTAATGGGCGGACAGGGCGCCTACGAGCAGTACTTC
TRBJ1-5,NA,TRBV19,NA,CASSMADYQPQHF,TGTGCCAGTAGTATGGCAGACTATCAGCCCCAGCATTTT
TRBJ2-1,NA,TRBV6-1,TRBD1,CASSRQGTYNEQFF,TGTGCCAGCAGTCGACAGGGGACCTACAATGAGCAGTTCTTC
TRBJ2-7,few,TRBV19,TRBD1,CASSTGQGYEQYF,TGTGCCAGTAGTACGGGACAGGGATACGAGCAGTACTTC
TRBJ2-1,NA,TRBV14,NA,CASSQFRGAEFF,TGTGCCAGCAGCCAATTTCGGGGGGCTGAGTTCTTC
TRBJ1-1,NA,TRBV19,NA,CASKAGGTEAFF,TGTGCCAGTAAGGCGGGTGGGACTGAAGCTTTCTTT
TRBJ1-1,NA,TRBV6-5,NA,CASSYTGSGEAFF,TGTGCCAGCAGTTACACAGGTTCGGGCGAAGCTTTCTTT
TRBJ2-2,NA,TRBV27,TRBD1,CASSIQGANTGELFF,TGTGCCAGCAGTATACAGGGGGCGAACACCGGGGAGCTGTTTTTT
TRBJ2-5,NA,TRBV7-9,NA,CASSLGGGETQYF,TGTGCCAGCAGCCTTGGGGGAGGCGAGACCCAGTACTTC
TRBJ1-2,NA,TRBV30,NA,CAWNLEGGVTNYGYTF,TGTGCCTGGAACTTGGAGGGCGGAGTGACAAACTATGGCTACACCTTC
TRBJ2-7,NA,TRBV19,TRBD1,CASSAGQEYEQYF,TGTGCCAGTAGTGCCGGACAGGAATACGAGCAGTACTTC
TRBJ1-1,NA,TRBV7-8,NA,CASSPRQVNTEAFF,TGTGCCAGCAGCCCTAGACAGGTGAACACTGAAGCTTTCTTT
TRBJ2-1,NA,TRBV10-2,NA,CAVDRTYNEQFF,TGCGCAGTCGACAGAACCTACAATGAGCAGTTCTTC